This TCR beta chain appears in the sequencing data of a study of CD8+ T cells in alopecia areata. The overall study: For 6 to 18 months, tofacitinib was taken, and 6 months off drug followed. Study results and limitations: Scalp samples also yield sequences of resident alphabeta T cells from normal skin.

Remarks on this clone: The antigen is undetermined.

From germline, CDR1 is SQVTM and CDR2 ANQGSEA. The CDR3 is 11 amino acids. Trimming removed 1 base at V and 7 bases at J, with 7 bases between. Isolated RNA was reverse transcribed into cDNA used as the sequencing template. Clones were sequenced by immunoSEQ multiplex PCR, and TCRdb holds only the in-frame ones, with some missing. The repertoire holds around 100,000 clones, with around three fifths as singletons. Treatment denoted: oral pan-JAK inhibitor, 5-10 mg twice daily. J is TRBJ1-1 and V is TRBV29-1, with D hard to call. The specimen comprised CD8+ T cells sorted from blood, sampled at week 24, from a patient treated with tofacitinib. This TCR came from a human donor with alopecia areata. DNA of the CDR3: TGCAGCGTTGAAGCTGACATTGAAGCTTTCTTT. Encoded protein: CSVEADIEAFF.